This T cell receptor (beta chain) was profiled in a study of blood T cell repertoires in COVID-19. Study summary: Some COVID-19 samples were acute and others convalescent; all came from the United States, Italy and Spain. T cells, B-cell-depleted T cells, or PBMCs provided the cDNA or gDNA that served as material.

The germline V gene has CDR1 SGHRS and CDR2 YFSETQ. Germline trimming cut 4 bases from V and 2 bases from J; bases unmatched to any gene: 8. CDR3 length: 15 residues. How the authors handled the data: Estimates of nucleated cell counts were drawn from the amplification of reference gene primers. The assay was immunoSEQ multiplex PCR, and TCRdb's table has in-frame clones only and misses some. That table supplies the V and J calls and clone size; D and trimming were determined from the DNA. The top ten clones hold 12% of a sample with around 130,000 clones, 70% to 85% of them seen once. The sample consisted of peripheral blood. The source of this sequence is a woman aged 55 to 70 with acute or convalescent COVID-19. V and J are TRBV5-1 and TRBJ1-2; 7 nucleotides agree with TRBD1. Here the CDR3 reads CASSVDLGQNYGYTF. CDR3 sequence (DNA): TGCGCCAGCAGCGTCGACCTGGGACAGAACTATGGCTACACCTTC.